These 10 T cell receptor beta chains were sequenced from one sample in a study of T cell responses to AZD1222 COVID-19 vaccine. TCRdb's table, derived via immunoSEQ multiplex PCR, lists solely in-frame clones and lacks some. Here the sample spans 160,000 or so clones, approximately 90% being singletons. The specimen was peripheral blood, collected after recovery from COVID-19. These receptors were obtained from an adult who had recovered from COVID-19.

V is TRBV29-1 and J is TRBJ2-7; either TRBD1 or TRBD2 may supply D (7 bases each). The CDR3 extends over 13 amino acids. V was pared by 4 bases and J by 2 bases, with 12 bases between. Germline V gene lookup returns CDR1 SQVTM and CDR2 ANQGSEA. The CDR3: CSVGDSGTYEQYF. CDR3 in DNA: TGCAGCGTTGGGGACAGCGGGACCTACGAGCAGTACTTC.

The chain joins TRBV10-2 to TRBJ2-7, with 9 bases that match TRBD1. The junction had 4 bases not matched to a gene; V was cut back by 6 bases and J by 7 bases. This CDR3 has 12 amino acids. Germline CDR1 WSHSY, CDR2 SAAADI. The chain's CDR3 is CASRQGAGEQYF. The CDR3 region has the DNA TGCGCCAGCAGACAGGGGGCGGGAGAGCAGTACTTC.

This chain connects TRBV27 to TRBJ2-7, with D unresolved. Trimming pared 6 bases from V and 5 bases from J, leaving 14 bases between. Germline V gives CDR1 MNHEY, CDR2 SMNVEV (reference sequence). The CDR3 has 13 residues. For the CDR3, the DNA is TGTGCCAGCAGAGTCCTAGGGAATCACGAGCAGTACTTC. As protein: CASRVLGNHEQYF.

CDR3 residues: CASSIVRGASAEAFF. CDR3 DNA: TGTGCCAGTAGTATAGTACGGGGGGCGTCGGCTGAAGCTTTCTTT. This rearrangement joins TRBV19 to TRBJ1-1; perhaps TRBD1 as D (6 bases). The CDR3 covers 15 residues. CDR1 and CDR2 from the germline V gene are LNHDA and SQIVND (reference sequence). V was cut by 1 base and J by 6 bases, with 15 bases left in between.

V gene TRBV5-1 combines with J gene TRBJ2-1, with 10 bases matching TRBD2. The CDR3 runs to 18 residues. Germline assignment: CDR1 SGHRS and CDR2 YFSETQ. V gave up 3 bases and J gave up 8 bases; unmatched junction bases: 17. CDR3 coding DNA: TGCGCCAGCAGCTCGCATCGTCAAGCGGGAGGGTTTGTAGATGAGCAGTTCTTC. Its protein is CASSSHRQAGGFVDEQFF.

The V and J genes are TRBV5-1 and TRBJ1-2, with TRBD1 matching 8 bases. The CDR3 runs to 15 residues. Germline loops: CDR1 SGHRS, CDR2 YFSETQ. The V and J ends lost 1 base and 8 bases, in that order; junction bases with no gene match: 10. For the CDR3, the DNA is TGCGCCAGCAGCTTGTTGTCAGGGGGCAAGGAGGGCTACACCTTC. It codes for CASSLLSGGKEGYTF.

This clone appeared once. The rearrangement joins TRBV3-1 (or the pseudogene TRBV3-2) to TRBJ2-1; D is ambiguous. CDR3 length: 14 amino acids. The ends were cut back, 0 bases at V and 5 bases at J, with 8 bases in the middle. The V gene's germline CDR1 is LGHDT and CDR2 YNNKEL (reference sequence). Here the CDR3 reads CASSQDLGNNEQFF. The CDR3 bases are TGTGCCAGCAGCCAAGATCTAGGGAACAATGAGCAGTTCTTC.

The genes are TRBV28 and TRBJ1-1; TRBD1 might be the D (6 bases). In germline, CDR1 is MDHEN, CDR2 SYDVKM. This CDR3 has 12 amino acids. V lost 6 bases to trimming and J lost 4 bases, with 9 bases between them. CDR3 region: CASSNRVTEAFF. CDR3 in DNA: TGTGCCAGCAGCAACAGGGTCACTGAAGCTTTCTTT.

The chain combines TRBV9 with TRBJ1-6; 7 bases map to TRBD1. This CDR3 has 18 residues. V was clipped by 0 bases and J by 3 bases; unmatched bases: 9. Germline V gene sequence: CDR1 SGDLS, CDR2 YYNGEE. CDR3 region: CASSVEVGTENYNSPLHF. The CDR3 DNA reads as TGTGCCAGCAGCGTAGAGGTGGGGACAGAGAACTATAATTCACCCCTCCACTTT.

The chain recombines TRBV11-2 with TRBJ2-7; TRBD2 is a possible D gene (6 bases). Looked up from germline, CDR1 is SGHAT and CDR2 is FQNNGV. V dropped 0 bases and J dropped 4 bases, with 10 bases sitting between them. This CDR3 is 14 amino acids long. This CDR3 reads CASSLEDGGYEQYF. In nucleotides, the CDR3 is TGTGCCAGCAGCTTAGAAGACGGGGGATACGAGCAGTACTTC. Full variable domain (outside the CDR3, taken from reference TRBV11-2 and TRBJ2-7): EAGVAQSPRYKIIEKRQSVAFWCNPISGHATLYWYQQILGQGPKLLIQFQNNGVVDDSQLPKDRFSAERLKGVDSTLKIQPAKLEDSAVYLCASSLEDGGYEQYFGPGTRLTVT.